The 10 T cell receptor beta chains given below trace back to one sample, sequenced in a study of blood T cell repertoires in COVID-19. Assay: immunoSEQ multiplex PCR; the TCRdb copy retains only in-frame clones and omits some. The profile covers about 380,000 clones, with around 85% appearing a single time and around 3.4% taken by the ten largest. The sequenced material came from peripheral blood. The receptors originated from a woman aged 18 to 35 with acute or convalescent COVID-19.

V and J are TRBV7-9 and TRBJ1-4, with a weak D call TRBD1 (5 bases). The CDR3 spans 13 residues. The germline V gene encodes CDR1 SEHNR and CDR2 FQNEAQ (reference sequence). As DNA, the CDR3 is TGTGCAGTAGCGGGGCAGGAGGGGGAAAAACTGTTTTTT. Amino acid sequence: CAVAGQEGEKLFF. Complete variable domain (other parts from reference TRBV7-9 and TRBJ1-4): DTGVSQNPRHKITKRGQNVTFRCDPISEHNRLYWYRQTLGQGPEFLTYFQNEAQLEKSRLLSDRFSAERPKGSFSTLEIQRTEQGDSAMYLCAVAGQEGEKLFFGSGTQLSVL.

The table lists this clone with a few counts. This rearrangement joins TRBV7-3 to TRBJ2-2, with D perhaps matching TRBD1 (6 bases). Trimming took off 4 bases at V and 5 bases at J, with 11 bases between the two ends. This CDR3 region has 14 residues. Germline CDR1 reads SGHTA; CDR2 reads FQGTGA. The CDR3 bases are TGTGCCAGCAGCTCCCATACAGGGACCGGGGAGCTGTTTTTT. The encoded protein is CASSSHTGTGELFF.

The J gene is TRBJ1-2, the V gene TRBV19, with D unclear. The V end was cut by 4 bases, the J end by 4 bases, with 13 bases between. The CDR3 extends over 14 amino acids. Per the germline V gene, CDR1 is LNHDA and CDR2 is SQIVND (reference sequence). Here the CDR3 DNA reads TGTGCCAGTAGTAAGAACAGCCTCTCCTATGGCTACACCTTC. Its translation is CASSKNSLSYGYTF.

CDR3 bases: TGTGCCAGCAGTTTACGCCCAGGTTCGAGCTCCTACGAGCAGTACTTC. Its protein product is CASSLRPGSSSYEQYF. The chain couples TRBV28 to TRBJ2-7; D not resolved. V was trimmed by 2 bases and J by 0 bases, leaving 14 bases between them. The CDR3 spans 16 residues. Germline V gene data show CDR1 as MDHEN and CDR2 as SYDVKM.

The chain combines TRBV6-4 with TRBJ2-2; D remains ambiguous. In germline, CDR1 is MRHNA, CDR2 SNTAGT. The CDR3 has 13 amino acids. With 0 bases removed from V and 4 bases from J, the gap between germline ends came to 3 bases. CDR3 coding DNA: TGTGCCAGCAGTGACTCCTCCACCGGGGAGCTGTTTTTT. This codes for CASSDSSTGELFF.

The chain joins TRBV12-3 or TRBV12-4 to TRBJ1-2, with D possibly TRBD1 on 5 matching bases. This CDR3 spans 12 amino acids. Trimming removed 3 bases from V and 6 bases from J, with 8 bases in between. This CDR3 is CASSFGGDGYTF. In DNA form, the CDR3 reads TGTGCCAGCAGTTTTGGGGGGGATGGCTACACCTTC.

J is TRBJ1-2 and V is TRBV5-4; 10 bases align to TRBD1. In germline, CDR1 is SGHNT, CDR2 YYREEE (reference sequence). This CDR3 is 14 amino acids long. V shed 4 bases and J 7 bases; nucleotides not matched to a gene: 7. The CDR3 is CASSGDRGISGYTF. For the CDR3, the DNA is TGTGCCAGCAGCGGGGACAGGGGAATAAGTGGCTACACCTTC.

The chain joins TRBV7-9 to TRBJ1-1; 7 positions agree with TRBD1. This CDR3 comprises 16 residues. From germline, CDR1 is SEHNR and CDR2 FQNEAQ (reference sequence). J lost 3 bases, V lost 1 base, and 8 bases had no gene match. CDR3 loop: CASSLGPGGGYTEAFF. CDR3 DNA sequence: TGTGCCAGCAGCTTAGGGCCAGGGGGTGGTTACACTGAAGCTTTCTTT.

The rearrangement joins TRBV7-9 to TRBJ1-2; D uncertain. CDR1 SEHNR and CDR2 FQNEAQ come from the germline V gene (reference sequence). Trimming removed 2 bases from V and 6 bases from J, with 7 bases in between. This CDR3 is 12 amino acids long. The CDR3 nucleotides are TGTGCCAGCAGCTTAAGAGACAATGGCTACACCTTC. Translation gives CASSLRDNGYTF.

V is TRBV10-3 and J is TRBJ2-7, with D possibly matching TRBD1 (5 bases). Germline V gene data show CDR1 as ENHRY and CDR2 as SYGVKD. V dropped 9 bases and J dropped 3 bases, with 12 bases sitting between them. This CDR3 spans 12 amino acids. CDR3 nucleotides: TGTGCCATTTGGACGGACAACTACGAGCAGTACTTC. Translation: CAIWTDNYEQYF.